The 19 T cell receptor beta chains below come from one sample, sequenced in a study of vaccination effects on CD4 cells after COVID-19. ViraFEST used viral peptide pools to expand antigen-specific CD4+ T cells before sequencing. Researchers isolated CD4+ T cells once 9 to 11 days of culture had elapsed. Sequencing used immunoSEQ multiplex PCR; TCRdb keeps in-frame clones, though not all of them. Among around 79,000 clones listed, around 74% were seen once. Their cognate antigens are unknown. The material was CD4+ T cells from PBMCs cultured with HCoV-229E spike peptides, obtained before COVID-19 vaccination. Receptors originate from a human donor who received a COVID-19 vaccine.

The chain has TRBV7-2 and TRBJ1-5; D might be TRBD1 (6 bases). Per the germline V gene, CDR1 is SGHTA and CDR2 is FQGNSA. Trimming cost V 6 bases and J 2 bases, with 14 bases left between them. The CDR3 contains 15 residues. Written as DNA, the CDR3 is TGTGCCAGCAGGTCCGACAGGTCTGGCAATCAGCCCCAGCATTTT. Amino acid sequence: CASRSDRSGNQPQHF.

This clone was seen a handful of times. This chain connects TRBV5-4 to TRBJ1-6, with D unresolved. The V end lost 3 bases, the J end lost 10 bases, and 14 bases lay between the germline ends. In germline, CDR1 is SGHNT, CDR2 YYREEE (reference sequence). This CDR3 is built from 14 residues. The CDR3 DNA follows: TGTGCCAGCAGCTCCCGGTCGGACGGATCACCCCTCCACTTT. Translated, it gives CASSSRSDGSPLHF.

The chain employs TRBV28 and TRBJ1-2; D unresolved. V lost 8 bases to trimming and J lost 8 bases, with 12 bases between them. The germline V gene encodes CDR1 MDHEN and CDR2 SYDVKM. CDR3 length equals 11 residues. The CDR3 nucleotides read TGTGCCAGCTCCCAAGGGTACGGCTACACCTTC. Amino acids: CASSQGYGYTF.

DNA of the CDR3: TGTGCCACCAGTGATTCCCCAGCAGACACCATATATTTT. Residues: CATSDSPADTIYF. The genes are TRBV24-1 and TRBJ1-3, with D unclear. CDR3 length equals 13 residues. Per germline, CDR1 KGHDR and CDR2 SFDVKD. Trimming removed 2 bases at V and 8 bases at J, with 9 bases between.

This chain uses TRBV5-1 with TRBJ2-2, with unresolved D. The germline V gene has CDR1 SGHRS and CDR2 YFSETQ. Trimming took off 0 bases at V and 3 bases at J, with 12 bases between the two ends. This CDR3 is built from 16 residues. In DNA form, the CDR3 reads TGCGCCAGCAGCTTGGATCCGGTGGTGTACACCGGGGAGCTGTTTTTT. This encodes CASSLDPVVYTGELFF.

This chain links TRBV19 with TRBJ2-2; D unresolved. This CDR3 spans 15 amino acids. Germline assignment: CDR1 LNHDA and CDR2 SQIVND (reference sequence). The V gene lost 3 bases and the J gene lost 5 bases, with 13 bases spanning the gap. The CDR3 region is CASSIAHTGTGELFF. The CDR3 DNA reads as TGTGCCAGTAGTATTGCCCATACCGGGACCGGGGAGCTGTTTTTT.

This rearrangement joins TRBV7-3 to TRBJ1-2; 11 bases line up with TRBD1. The germline V gene has CDR1 SGHTA and CDR2 FQGTGA. With 7 bases clipped from V and 8 bases from J, the junction kept 9 bases outside the gene matches. This CDR3 spans 14 amino acids. CDR3 sequence (DNA): TGTGCCAGCAACTCCGGGACAGGGGGTGGCGGCTACACCTTC. It codes for CASNSGTGGGGYTF. Drawing the rest from reference TRBV7-3 and TRBJ1-2, the complete variable domain is GAGVSQTPSNKVTEKGKYVELRCDPISGHTALYWYRQSLGQGPEFLIYFQGTGAADDSGLPNDRFFAVRPEGSVSTLKIQRTERGDSAVYLCASNSGTGGGGYTFGSGTRLTVV.

The V call is TRBV6-1, the J call TRBJ2-1; a possible D gene is TRBD2 (6 bases). The CDR3 contains 14 residues. Germline V gene lookup returns CDR1 MNHNS and CDR2 SASEGT. The ends were cut back, 0 bases at V and 8 bases at J, with 11 bases in the middle. CDR3 DNA sequence: TGTGCCAGCAGTGAAGCACGCGGGACCCATGAGCAGTTCTTC. It translates to CASSEARGTHEQFF.

The chain carries TRBV4-2 and TRBJ2-2; no clear D. The V and J ends lost 0 bases and 2 bases respectively, with 7 bases between them. CDR1 and CDR2 from the germline V gene are LGHNA and YNFKEQ. This CDR3 has 15 residues. The CDR3 coding sequence is TGTGCCAGCAGCCAAGATCGGACCAACACCGGGGAGCTGTTTTTT. Translation gives CASSQDRTNTGELFF.

The sample holds a few counts of this clone. The rearrangement links TRBV19 to TRBJ1-5; D gene uncertain. The CDR3 is made up of 15 amino acids. V lost 6 bases and J lost 0, with 12 bases in between. Germline V CDR1 and CDR2: LNHDA, SQIVND (reference sequence). CDR3 sequence: CASRAGLFSNQPQHF. CDR3 coding DNA: TGTGCCAGTAGAGCGGGGTTATTTAGCAATCAGCCCCAGCATTTT. Variable domain in full (rest from reference TRBV19 and TRBJ1-5): DGGITQSPKYLFRKEGQNVTLSCEQNLNHDAMYWYRQDPGQGLRLIYYSQIVNDFQKGDIAEGYSVSREKKESFPLTVTSAQKNPTAFYLCASRAGLFSNQPQHFGDGTRLSIL.

There are a few counts of this clone. The chain joins TRBV11-2 to TRBJ2-7, with no clear D. Trimming took off 4 bases at V and 0 bases at J, with 4 bases between the two ends. Germline V gives CDR1 SGHAT, CDR2 FQNNGV. The CDR3 runs 12 residues. CDR3 loop: CASSSISYEQYV. The CDR3 bases are TGTGCCAGCAGCTCAATCTCCTACGAGCAGTACGTC.

The chain couples TRBV14 to TRBJ2-2; tentative D call: TRBD1 (6 bases). The V gene's germline CDR1 is SGHDN and CDR2 FVKESK. CDR3 size: 17 residues. Trimming stripped 4 bases from V and 4 bases from J, with 19 bases between. CDR3 loop: CASSPGPTGRFTGELFF. For the CDR3, the DNA is TGTGCCAGCAGCCCTGGACCGACAGGACGGTTCACCGGGGAGCTGTTTTTT.

A single count supports this clone. The CDR3 DNA is TGTGCCAGCAGCCCTGGACAGGGTTCACCCCTCCACTTT. Translated, it gives CASSPGQGSPLHF. The V gene is TRBV3-1 (or the pseudogene TRBV3-2), the J gene TRBJ1-6; 8 bases are shared with TRBD1. The CDR3 extends over 13 amino acids. Trimming cost V 4 bases and J 9 bases; bases outside gene matches: 2. Germline V gene sequence: CDR1 LGHDT, CDR2 YNNKEL (reference sequence).

The chain employs TRBV7-3 and TRBJ2-3; 9 bases fit TRBD2. J was trimmed by 2 bases and V by 3 bases; bases with no gene match: 15. This CDR3 is 19 amino acids long. The germline gives CDR1 SGHTA, CDR2 FQGTGA. This chain's CDR3 is CASSLEVAGVYSLTDTQYF. Written as DNA, the CDR3 is TGTGCCAGCAGCTTGGAAGTAGCGGGGGTATACTCCCTCACAGATACGCAGTATTTT.

The V and J genes are TRBV29-1 and TRBJ1-3; 7 nucleotides line up with TRBD1. V dropped 4 bases and J dropped 0; count of bases not matched to a gene: 6. CDR3 size: 15 residues. Germline V gene sequence: CDR1 SQVTM, CDR2 ANQGSEA. CDR3 amino acids: CSVGTGRISGNTIYF. CDR3 sequence (DNA): TGCAGCGTTGGGACAGGCAGAATCTCTGGAAACACCATATATTTT. Full variable domain (remainder filled in from reference TRBV29-1 and TRBJ1-3): SAVISQKPSRDICQRGTSLTIQCQVDSQVTMMFWYRQQPGQSLTLIATANQGSEATYESGFVIDKFPISRPNLTFSTLTVSNMSPEDSSIYLCSVGTGRISGNTIYFGEGSWLTVV.

V and J are TRBV3-1 (or the pseudogene TRBV3-2) and TRBJ1-6; D not resolved. V lost 0 bases to trimming and J lost 7 bases, with 7 bases between them. The CDR3 sequence is 14 residues long. Germline V CDR1 and CDR2: LGHDT, YNNKEL (reference sequence). The CDR3 region is CASSQDWRNSPLHF. The CDR3 DNA sequence: TGTGCCAGCAGCCAAGATTGGCGAAATTCACCCCTCCACTTT.

V and J are TRBV7-8 and TRBJ1-5; TRBD1 might be the D (6 bases). V lost 5 bases to trimming and J lost 7 bases, with 12 bases between them. The CDR3 consists of 13 residues. Per the germline V gene, CDR1 is SGHVS and CDR2 is FQNEAQ. Here the CDR3 reads CASSRNRDQPQHF. The DNA for the CDR3 is TGTGCCAGCAGCCGTAACAGGGACCAGCCCCAGCATTTT.

V usage is TRBV12-3 or TRBV12-4 and J usage is TRBJ2-1; perhaps TRBD1 as D (5 bases). Trimming left V 3 bases short and J 3 bases short, with 6 bases between. CDR3 size: 13 residues. The DNA of the CDR3 is TGTGCCAGCAGTTTGGGGCTCTACAATGAGCAGTTCTTC. Its protein is CASSLGLYNEQFF.

The chain combines TRBV12-5 with TRBJ1-4, with 7 bases identical to TRBD1. This CDR3 contains 14 residues. Germline lookup yields CDR1 LGHNT and CDR2 FRNRAP. The junction had 3 bases not matched to a gene; V was cut back by 4 bases and J by 4 bases. The CDR3 coding sequence is TGTGCTAGTGGTTCGGGACAGATTAATGAAAAACTGTTTTTT. Amino acids: CASGSGQINEKLFF.